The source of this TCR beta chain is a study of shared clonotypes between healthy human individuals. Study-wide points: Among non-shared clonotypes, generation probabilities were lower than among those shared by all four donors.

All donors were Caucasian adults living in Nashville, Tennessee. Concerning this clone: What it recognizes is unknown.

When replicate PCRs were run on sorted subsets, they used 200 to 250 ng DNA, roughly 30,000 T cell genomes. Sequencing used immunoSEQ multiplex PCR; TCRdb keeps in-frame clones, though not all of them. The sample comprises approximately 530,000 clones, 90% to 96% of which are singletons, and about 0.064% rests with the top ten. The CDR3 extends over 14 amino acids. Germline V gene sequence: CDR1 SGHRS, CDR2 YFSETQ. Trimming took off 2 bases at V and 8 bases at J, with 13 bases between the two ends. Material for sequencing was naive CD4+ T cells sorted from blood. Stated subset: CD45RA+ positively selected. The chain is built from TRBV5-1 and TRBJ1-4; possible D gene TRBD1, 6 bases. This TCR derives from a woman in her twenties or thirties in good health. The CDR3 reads CASSLQGGGEKLFF. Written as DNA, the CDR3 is TGCGCCAGCAGCTTACAGGGTGGCGGGGAAAAACTGTTTTTT. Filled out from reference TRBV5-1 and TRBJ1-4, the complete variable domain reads KAGVTQTPRYLIKTRGQQVTLSCSPISGHRSVSWYQQTPGQGLQFLFEYFSETQRNKGNFPGRFSGRQFSNSRSEMNVSTLELGDSALYLCASSLQGGGEKLFFGSGTQLSVL.